A single sample gave rise to the 25 T cell receptor beta chains below, sequenced in a study of control samples from healthy donors and cancer patients. Only in-frame clones appear in the TCRdb table, and some are missing; sequencing was by immunoSEQ multiplex PCR. The repertoire consists of about 95,000 clones, with more than 85% occurring once and the leading ten covering nearly 0.95%. The sample taken for sequencing was blood. All receptors come from a woman under 40 in good health.

The chain has TRBV5-5 and TRBJ1-1; D gene ambiguous. Looked up from germline, CDR1 is SGHKS and CDR2 is YYEKEE (reference sequence). The ends were cut back, 4 bases at V and 0 bases at J, with 13 bases in the middle. This CDR3 is 15 amino acids long. Here the CDR3 reads CASSGPTIMNTEAFF. CDR3 nucleotide sequence: TGTGCCAGCAGCGGGCCGACAATCATGAACACTGAAGCTTTCTTT.

The rearrangement links TRBV5-1 to TRBJ2-7, with D perhaps being TRBD1 or TRBD2 (6 bases each). This CDR3 comprises 14 residues. Germline CDR1 is SGHRS and CDR2 is YFSETQ. Trimming took off 1 base at V and 5 bases at J, with 13 bases between the two ends. DNA for the CDR3: TGCGCCAGCAGCTTGACCCAGGGGAGGAACGAGCAGTACTTC. Translating it yields CASSLTQGRNEQYF.

This chain joins TRBV19 and TRBJ2-7; 10 nucleotides match TRBD1. This CDR3 spans 13 amino acids. Germline assignment: CDR1 LNHDA and CDR2 SQIVND (reference sequence). J lost 2 bases, V lost 7 bases, and 2 bases had no gene match. The CDR3 sequence is CASKGQGAYEQYF. CDR3 nucleotides: TGTGCCAGTAAAGGACAGGGGGCCTACGAGCAGTACTTC.

The rearrangement joins TRBV5-5 to TRBJ1-5; D is perhaps TRBD1 (6 bases). Germline V CDR1 and CDR2: SGHKS, YYEKEE (reference sequence). The CDR3 loop spans 17 amino acids. Trimming stripped 0 bases from V and 0 bases from J, with 13 bases between. CDR3 loop: CASSLDGGLYSNQPQHF. The CDR3 DNA reads TGTGCCAGCAGCTTGGACGGGGGGCTTTATAGCAATCAGCCCCAGCATTTT. Looking up the rest from reference TRBV5-5 and TRBJ1-5 gives the full variable domain: DAGVTQSPTHLIKTRGQQVTLRCSPISGHKSVSWYQQVLGQGPQFIFQYYEKEERGRGNFPDRFSARQFPNYSSELNVNALLLGDSALYLCASSLDGGLYSNQPQHFGDGTRLSIL.

The V and J genes are TRBV9 and TRBJ1-5; D is ambiguous. V was pared by 0 bases and J by 4 bases, with 11 bases between. The CDR3 has 15 amino acids. CDR1 and CDR2 (germline): SGDLS, YYNGEE. CDR3 loop: CASSVGTVGNQPQHF. The CDR3 DNA reads TGTGCCAGCAGCGTAGGAACGGTAGGGAATCAGCCCCAGCATTTT.

This clone was detected only a few times. The CDR3 loop reads CASSSLAYEQYF. For the CDR3, the DNA is TGTGCCAGCAGCTCACTCGCCTACGAGCAGTACTTC. The J gene is TRBJ2-7, the V gene TRBV6-6; no clear D gene. Trimming pared 6 bases from V and 2 bases from J, leaving 8 bases between. The CDR3 spans 12 residues. Germline-derived CDR1 and CDR2 are MNHNY and SVGAGI (reference sequence).

V usage is TRBV30 and J usage is TRBJ2-3, with D maybe TRBD2 (6 bases). V lost 4 bases and J 6 bases, leaving 11 bases between the germline ends. The CDR3 runs 12 residues. CDR1 is GTSNPN and CDR2 is SVGIG in the germline V gene (reference sequence). CDR3 sequence: CAWKEGADTQYF. The CDR3 nucleotides read TGTGCCTGGAAGGAGGGAGCTGATACGCAGTATTTT.

V usage is TRBV2 and J usage is TRBJ2-3; a possible D gene is TRBD2 (5 bases). Per germline, CDR1 SNHLY and CDR2 FYNNEI. V was pared by 1 base and J by 6 bases, with 26 bases between. This CDR3 is 19 amino acids long. The CDR3 protein is CASSEGAVPAVPGGDTQYF. The CDR3 DNA follows: TGTGCCAGCAGTGAAGGAGCAGTCCCCGCCGTGCCCGGCGGGGATACGCAGTATTTT.

The genes are TRBV5-1 and TRBJ1-6; D is perhaps TRBD1 (6 bases). The CDR3 sequence is 15 residues long. Germline loops: CDR1 SGHRS, CDR2 YFSETQ. The ends were cut back, 0 bases at V and 7 bases at J, with 11 bases in the middle. This CDR3 reads CASSLEGTNNSPLHF. CDR3 bases: TGCGCCAGCAGCTTGGAAGGGACAAACAATTCACCCCTCCACTTT.

This sequence joins TRBV11-2 and TRBJ2-2; 9 nucleotides agree with TRBD1. V lost 3 bases and J lost 6; bases outside the gene matches: 8. Per germline, CDR1 SGHAT and CDR2 FQNNGV. The CDR3 has 16 residues. CDR3 in amino acids: CASSFAGTGKAGELFF. The CDR3 DNA reads TGTGCCAGCAGCTTTGCCGGGACAGGGAAAGCCGGGGAGCTGTTTTTT.

CDR3 amino acids: CASRRQGAHSRTDTQYF. CDR3 coding DNA: TGCGCCAGCAGGAGGCAGGGCGCACACTCACGAACAGATACGCAGTATTTT. The chain couples TRBV10-2 to TRBJ2-3; tentative D call: TRBD1 (5 bases). The germline V gene has CDR1 WSHSY and CDR2 SAAADI. V lost 6 bases and J lost 3, with 22 bases in between. The CDR3 is made up of 17 amino acids.

J is TRBJ2-5 and V is TRBV18; weak D call: TRBD2 (6 bases). There are 13 residues in the CDR3. Trimming took 6 bases from V and 5 from J, leaving 13 bases between them. In germline, CDR1 is KGHSH, CDR2 LQKENI. In DNA form, the CDR3 reads TGTGCCAGCTCCCCGGCGGGGTCTGAGACCCAGTACTTC. It codes for CASSPAGSETQYF.

The chain has TRBV28 and TRBJ1-4; possible D gene TRBD1, 5 bases. The CDR3 is 15 residues long. CDR1 and CDR2 from the germline V gene are MDHEN and SYDVKM. V shed 6 bases and J shed 0 bases, with 11 bases lying between them. CDR3 sequence (DNA): TGTGCCAGCAGGTTACTGGGGGCAACTAATGAAAAACTGTTTTTT. This sequence encodes CASRLLGATNEKLFF.

The chain is built from TRBV5-1 and TRBJ2-2; D is unresolved. Per germline, CDR1 SGHRS and CDR2 YFSETQ. This CDR3 has 16 amino acids. V lost 0 bases and J lost 7, with 16 bases in between. CDR3 protein: CASSLAVGHLDGELFF. DNA for the CDR3: TGCGCCAGCAGCTTGGCCGTCGGTCACTTAGACGGGGAGCTGTTTTTT.

The chain combines TRBV4-2 with TRBJ1-4; tentative D call: TRBD1 (5 bases). The CDR3 runs to 16 residues. Trimming took 0 bases from V and 11 from J, leaving 19 bases between them. Germline lookup yields CDR1 LGHNA and CDR2 YNFKEQ. The CDR3 region has the DNA TGTGCCAGCAGCCAAGAAAAGGGATCCGGGGGTGGGAAACTGTTTTTT. Translated: CASSQEKGSGGGKLFF.

This chain connects TRBV7-6 to TRBJ1-5; TRBD1 might be the D (5 bases). Trimming pared 1 base from V and 5 bases from J, leaving 12 bases between. Germline assignment: CDR1 SGHVS and CDR2 FNYEAQ. The CDR3 is 15 residues long. CDR3 bases: TGTGCCAGCAGCTTAGGGGGGGGTGGTGATCAGCCCCAGCATTTT. Encoded protein: CASSLGGGGDQPQHF.

The CDR3 DNA sequence: TGCGCCAGCAGCTCCTACGGACAGGGTTCTGAAAAACTGTTTTTT. The encoded protein is CASSSYGQGSEKLFF. The chain links TRBV5-1 to TRBJ1-4; 8 nucleotides agree with TRBD1. V shed 3 bases and J 7 bases; nucleotides not matched to a gene: 8. CDR1 SGHRS and CDR2 YFSETQ come from the germline V gene. The CDR3 extends over 15 amino acids.

This chain joins TRBV30 and TRBJ2-5; D could derive from TRBD1 or TRBD2 (5 bases each). This CDR3 is 14 amino acids long. CDR1 is GTSNPN and CDR2 is SVGIG in the germline V gene (reference sequence). The V gene lost 4 bases and the J gene lost 1 base, with 13 bases spanning the gap. CDR3 in DNA: TGTGCCTGGAACTTTCGGGGCTTCCAAGAGACCCAGTACTTC. Protein product: CAWNFRGFQETQYF.

In its sample, this clone was seen a few times. CDR3 DNA: TGTGCCAGCAGCTTAGAGGGGTCGGACAGGCTCGGGGACACTGAAGCTTTCTTT. It yields the protein CASSLEGSDRLGDTEAFF. V usage is TRBV7-6 and J usage is TRBJ1-1; 7 bases line up with TRBD1. The CDR3 runs 18 residues. Per germline, CDR1 SGHVS and CDR2 FNYEAQ. Germline trimming cut 1 base from V and 3 bases from J; bases unmatched to any gene: 14.

The CDR3 DNA is TGCACCAGACCGGAGGCCAGAACGCCGCTAGCCAAAAACATTCAGTACTTC. Translating gives CTRPEARTPLAKNIQYF. The V gene is TRBV1, the J gene TRBJ2-4; the table names TRBD2, a call not compared with the DNA. TRBV1 is a known pseudogene. The CDR3 totals 17 residues.

The V call is TRBV7-9, the J call TRBJ2-3; D remains ambiguous. Germline V gene sequence: CDR1 SEHNR, CDR2 FQNEAQ (reference sequence). V lost 3 bases and J lost 0, with 1 base in between. The CDR3 has 12 amino acids. The CDR3 reads CASSLSTDTQYF. The CDR3 region has the DNA TGTGCCAGCAGCTTGAGCACAGATACGCAGTATTTT.

On this clone: At one boundary the junction diverges from the germline segment, which might be a read error. The chain combines TRBV19 with TRBJ1-5; possible D gene TRBD1, 5 bases. The germline V gene has CDR1 LNHDA and CDR2 SQIVND (reference sequence). The CDR3 runs 17 residues. The CDR3 DNA sequence: TGTGCCAGTACCTCAACCTGGGGAGGGGTCACCAATCAGTCCCAGCATTTT. Protein: CASTSTWGGVTNQSQHF.

The chain is built from TRBV11-1 and TRBJ1-5, with 8 bases fitting TRBD1. The CDR3 spans 14 residues. CDR1 and CDR2 (germline): SGHAT, FQDESV (reference sequence). J gave up 2 bases and V 5 bases, and 2 bases lay outside the gene matches. DNA of the CDR3: TGTGCCAGCAGCGAGGGACAGGGCAATCAGCCCCAGCATTTT. Its protein is CASSEGQGNQPQHF.

The rearrangement links TRBV25-1 to TRBJ2-2; 10 bases line up with TRBD1. CDR1 is MGHDK, CDR2 SYGVNS, per germline. J gave up 7 bases and V 4 bases, and 15 bases lay outside the gene matches. The CDR3 sequence is 18 residues long. The CDR3 protein is CASSAQQGQGFRNGELFF. The CDR3 coding sequence is TGTGCCAGCAGTGCCCAGCAGGGACAGGGGTTTCGGAACGGGGAGCTGTTTTTT.

The rearrangement joins TRBV6-5 to TRBJ1-1, with a weak D call TRBD1 (6 bases). CDR3 size: 15 residues. V dropped 6 bases and J dropped 0 bases, with 14 bases sitting between them. Looked up from germline, CDR1 is MNHEY and CDR2 is SVGAGI. The CDR3 region is CASRSDSLMNTEAFF. The CDR3 DNA sequence: TGTGCCAGCAGGTCGGACAGTCTCATGAACACTGAAGCTTTCTTT.